Each of the 2 T cell receptor beta chains below was sequenced from the same sample in a study of OX40 agonist ivuxolimab in advanced cancers. Libraries were prepared by immunoSEQ multiplex PCR; TCRdb keeps only in-frame clonotypes and omits some of them. There are about 88,000 clones in the sample; around nine tenths occur only once, and roughly 1.5% lies in the top ten. The source was CD4+ or CD8+ T cells sorted from blood, collected in a trial of the OX40 agonist ivuxolimab. These receptors were taken from an adult with an advanced solid tumor such as melanoma, head and neck, liver or kidney cancer.

The chain combines TRBV29-1 with TRBJ2-5; maybe TRBD1 (7 bases). V lost 5 bases to trimming and J lost 5 bases, with 18 bases between them. The length of the CDR3 is 14 residues. Germline V lookup: CDR1 SQVTM, CDR2 ANQGSEA. In DNA, the CDR3 is TGCAGCGTTCTCGGGGGACAGCTAACGGAGACCCAGTACTTC. Translation: CSVLGGQLTETQYF.

This clone has only one observation. CDR3 sequence reads: CASSRMDIQYEQYF. The DNA of the CDR3 is TGTGCCAGCAGCCGAATGGATATCCAATACGAGCAGTACTTC. J is TRBJ2-7 and V is TRBV7-8; D remains ambiguous. Germline loops: CDR1 SGHVS, CDR2 FQNEAQ. The CDR3 is made up of 14 amino acids. Trimming pared 5 bases from V and 4 bases from J, leaving 15 bases between.